This T cell receptor (beta chain) stems from a study of cytomegalovirus exposure and HLA in healthy donors. Worth noting for this clone: Its antigen remains unidentified.

Findings and limits, study-wide: CMV antigen specificity of a few CMV-associated chains was confirmed in vitro. Reports credit the classifier with highly specific, highly sensitive diagnosis of cytomegalovirus status.

The V gene's germline CDR1 is MNHNS and CDR2 SASEGT. This CDR3 comprises 13 residues. V gave up 3 bases and J gave up 6 bases, with 12 bases separating them. Amplification used 60 Vbeta primers and 13 Jbeta primers. Assay: immunoSEQ multiplex PCR; the TCRdb copy retains only in-frame clones and omits some. Among 65,000 to 95,000 clones, about 79% were seen once, and the ten largest hold around 5.1%. The chain joins TRBV6-1 to TRBJ2-7, with D possibly being TRBD2 (6 bases). Sequencing used PBMCs. This receptor was taken from a male donor in good health and CMV-seropositive. The CDR3 region has the DNA TGTGCCAGCAGTGAGGCCCTGGAGGGCGAGCAGTACTTC. As protein: CASSEALEGEQYF.